This T cell receptor beta chain came from a study of blood T cell repertoires in COVID-19. CDR1 is SGHVS and CDR2 is FNYEAQ in the germline V gene. This CDR3 is built from 15 residues. The J segment lost 7 bases and the V segment lost 2 bases, leaving 6 bases of the junction unmatched. Data came from immunoSEQ multiplex PCR; TCRdb stores just in-frame clones and leaves some out. The top ten clones hold approximately 11% of a sample with approximately 100,000 clones, 82% of them seen once. Sequenced material: peripheral blood. The chain is built from TRBV7-6 and TRBJ2-1; 9 bases map to TRBD1. This sequence originates from a man in his 70s with active or convalescent COVID-19. The CDR3 nucleotides read TGTGCCAGCAGCTTATCCGGGACAGGGATAAATGAGCAGTTCTTC. Translation: CASSLSGTGINEQFF. The whole variable domain, remainder taken from reference TRBV7-6 and TRBJ2-1, is GAGVSQSPRYKVTKRGQDVALRCDPISGHVSLYWYRQALGQGPEFLTYFNYEAQQDKSGLPNDRFSAERPEGSISTLTIQRTEQRDSAMYRCASSLSGTGINEQFFGPGTRLTVL.